This T cell receptor beta chain was identified during a study of cytomegalovirus exposure and HLA in healthy donors. As for this clone: Its specificity is not known.

Overall study findings and caveats: Fewer N-insertions than the approximately 680-donor mean were reportedly shown by an Asian-associated ancestry cluster in a later analysis. As a later analysis showed, a missense DCLRE1C variant was linked to trimming of TCR beta V- and J-genes.

The PCR had 60 Vbeta and 13 Jbeta primers. The data were produced by immunoSEQ multiplex PCR, yet TCRdb's version contains in-frame clones alone and is incomplete. Of 60,000 to 70,000 clones listed, over 75% were seen once; the top ten hold roughly 5%. The sequence was obtained from a male donor in good health and CMV-seropositive. Sequencing used PBMCs.

The chain's CDR3 is CASSATGVSVTEAFF. DNA for the CDR3: TGTGCCAGTAGCGCGACAGGGGTGTCAGTCACTGAAGCTTTCTTT. V is TRBV19 and J is TRBJ1-1; 8 nucleotides align to TRBD1. The CDR3 is made up of 15 amino acids. Losses at the gene ends were 6 bases for V and 4 bases for J; bases not matched to a gene: 10. Germline V gives CDR1 LNHDA, CDR2 SQIVND (reference sequence).